Shown below are 14 T cell receptor beta chains from a single sample sequenced in a study of post-analysis software for immune sequencing data. The TCR beta cDNA libraries carried unique molecular identifiers. From the PCR reads, TCRdb called clonotypes with MiXCR, one entry per CDR3 protein. The sample consists of about 500,000 distinct CDR3 sequences, under 55% of them appearing once. Study results and caveats: Controls had lower frequencies than patients of a few TRBV segments, which included TRBV5-6, TRBV5-1 and TRBV20-1.

Their cognate antigens are unknown. Material for sequencing was blood. These TCRs come from a girl under 18 with multiple sclerosis.

The chain links TRBV6-1 to TRBJ2-6; 9 bases are a match to TRBD1. V was pared by 10 bases and J by 4 bases, with 8 bases of the junction left unmatched. Germline V gene data show CDR1 as MNHNS and CDR2 as SASEGT. The CDR3 is made up of 15 amino acids. This CDR3 reads CANSGTGSGANVLTF. The CDR3 coding sequence is TGTGCCAACTCCGGGACAGGGTCCGGGGCCAACGTCCTGACTTTC.

This clonotype was seen a handful of times. The chain combines TRBV12-3 or TRBV12-4 with TRBJ2-1; weak D call: TRBD1 (6 bases). This CDR3 region has 13 residues. Deletions cut 6 bases from V and 4 bases from J, with 10 bases between. The CDR3 coding sequence is TGTGCCAGCAGCACAAGGGGGTACAATGAGCAGTTCTTC. Its translation is CASSTRGYNEQFF.

The V and J genes are TRBV2 and TRBJ1-1, with 11 bases matching TRBD1. The germline V gene encodes CDR1 SNHLY and CDR2 FYNNEI. The junction had 6 bases not matched to a gene; V was cut back by 9 bases and J by 3 bases. The CDR3 has 14 residues. In DNA form, the CDR3 reads TGTGCCAGGGGACAGGGGGTGGGGGACACTGAAGCTTTCTTT. It translates to CARGQGVGDTEAFF. Looking up the rest from reference TRBV2 and TRBJ1-1 gives the full variable domain: EPEVTQTPSHQVTQMGQEVILRCVPISNHLYFYWYRQILGQKVEFLVSFYNNEISEKSEIFDDQFSVERPDGSNFTLKIRSTKLEDSAMYFCARGQGVGDTEAFFGQGTRLTVV.

This chain links TRBV29-1 with TRBJ2-5; D perhaps matches TRBD1 (6 bases). From germline, CDR1 is SQVTM and CDR2 ANQGSEA. There are 13 residues in the CDR3. Trimming took off 5 bases at V and 4 bases at J, with 14 bases between the two ends. The chain's CDR3 is CSVRQVIIETQYF. CDR3 DNA sequence: TGCAGCGTTAGACAGGTTATCATAGAGACCCAGTACTTC.

V usage is TRBV7-2 and J usage is TRBJ2-7; 9 bases align to TRBD1. Per the germline V gene, CDR1 is SGHTA and CDR2 is FQGNSA. The ends lost 6 bases at V and 5 bases at J; junction bases unmatched: 11. CDR3 size: 15 residues. CDR3 sequence (DNA): TGTGCCAGCAGGCTTCCGGGACAGGGTCGCGACGAGCAGTACTTC. This encodes CASRLPGQGRDEQYF. The complete variable domain, with remaining parts taken from reference TRBV7-2 and TRBJ2-7, reads GAGVSQSPSNKVTEKGKDVELRCDPISGHTALYWYRQSLGQGLEFLIYFQGNSAPDKSGLPSDRFSAERTGGSVSTLTIQRTQQEDSAVYLCASRLPGQGRDEQYFGPGTRLTVT.

This clonotype was seen only a few times. The chain carries TRBV15 and TRBJ1-6, with TRBD1 as a possible D gene (6 bases). There are 14 residues in the CDR3. From germline, CDR1 is LNHNV and CDR2 YYDKDF (reference sequence). V shed 0 bases and J shed 17 bases, with 17 bases lying between them. CDR3 in DNA: TGTGCCACCAGCAGAGATAGGAGGGGGGATCGCGTCCACTTT. Protein sequence: CATSRDRRGDRVHF.

The chain recombines TRBV2 with TRBJ2-5, with D hard to call. Germline CDR1 is SNHLY and CDR2 is FYNNEI. V was pared by 6 bases and J by 4 bases, with 12 bases between. The CDR3 totals 13 residues. In DNA, the CDR3 is TGTGCCAGCAGCCCTATACTGACAGAGACCCAGTACTTC. It translates to CASSPILTETQYF. Combining the CDR3 with reference TRBV2 and TRBJ2-5 gives the whole variable domain EPEVTQTPSHQVTQMGQEVILRCVPISNHLYFYWYRQILGQKVEFLVSFYNNEISEKSEIFDDQFSVERPDGSNFTLKIRSTKLEDSAMYFCASSPILTETQYFGPGTRLLVL.

This chain joins TRBV12-3 or TRBV12-4 and TRBJ2-5; TRBD2 is a possible D gene (6 bases). The CDR3 covers 13 residues. V lost 7 bases and J 1 base, leaving 10 bases between the germline ends. The CDR3 DNA is TGTGCCAGCATCGAGCGGGCCCAAGAGACCCAGTACTTC. It specifies CASIERAQETQYF.

This clonotype came up a few times. The chain has TRBV7-2 and TRBJ2-3; D could derive from TRBD1 or TRBD2 (5 bases each). The V and J ends lost 4 bases and 0 bases respectively, with 11 bases between them. This CDR3 spans 15 amino acids. Per germline, CDR1 SGHTA and CDR2 FQGNSA. The CDR3 is CASSSWDRSTDTQYF. Written as DNA, the CDR3 is TGTGCCAGCAGCTCGTGGGACCGTAGCACAGATACGCAGTATTTT.

Here the CDR3 DNA reads TGTGCCAGCAGCTTAGGCAGGACACCCACCTACGAGCAGTACTTC. This gives the protein CASSLGRTPTYEQYF. V gene TRBV7-2 combines with J gene TRBJ2-5; D might be TRBD1 (5 bases). Gene TRBJ2-7 matches the end of the DNA better, so the J call may be wrong. CDR1 is SGHTA, CDR2 FQGNSA, per germline. This CDR3 comprises 15 residues.

J is TRBJ1-1 and V is TRBV25-1, with D perhaps TRBD1 (6 bases). The CDR3 is 14 residues long. V was trimmed by 2 bases and J by 1 base, leaving 8 bases between them. Germline V lookup: CDR1 MGHDK, CDR2 SYGVNS. The CDR3: CASSEGQKNTEAFF. CDR3 DNA sequence: TGTGCCAGCAGTGAAGGACAGAAGAACACTGAAGCTTTCTTT.

V usage is TRBV7-2 and J usage is TRBJ2-7; 7 positions agree with TRBD1. In germline, CDR1 is SGHTA, CDR2 FQGNSA. The CDR3 is 15 residues long. J was trimmed by 7 bases and V by 4 bases; bases with no gene match: 13. CDR3 amino acids: CASSWNRDSWGEQYF. The CDR3 bases are TGTGCCAGCAGCTGGAACAGGGACAGTTGGGGGGAGCAGTACTTC.

This clonotype has more than one count but fewer than ten. The chain couples TRBV20-1 to TRBJ2-1; D might be TRBD2 (6 bases). Trimming took off 0 bases at V and 0 bases at J, with 9 bases between the two ends. Germline V CDR1 and CDR2: DFQATT, SNEGSKA (reference sequence). The CDR3 totals 15 residues. CDR3 in amino acids: CSARDPGSSYNEQFF. For the CDR3, the DNA is TGCAGTGCTAGAGATCCCGGGAGCTCCTACAATGAGCAGTTCTTC.

This clonotype has more than one count but fewer than ten. This sequence joins TRBV19 and TRBJ1-2, with no clear D. Trimming removed 1 base from V and 8 bases from J, with 14 bases in between. The CDR3 runs to 14 residues. The germline V gene has CDR1 LNHDA and CDR2 SQIVND (reference sequence). This chain's CDR3 is CASSIGDTRGGYTF. Written as DNA, the CDR3 is TGTGCCAGTAGTATAGGCGACACCCGTGGAGGCTACACCTTC.